This T cell receptor beta chain derives from a study of cytomegalovirus exposure and HLA in healthy donors. Overall study context: About 179 million T cells yielded 117 million unique TCR beta sequences in earlier analysis.

As to this clone: Antigen: not known.

The CDR3 sequence is 19 residues long. Germline V gives CDR1 SNHLY, CDR2 FYNNEI. V dropped 0 bases and J dropped 8 bases, with 28 bases sitting between them. The PCR made use of 60 Vbeta and 13 Jbeta primers. Assay used: immunoSEQ multiplex PCR; TCRdb lists only in-frame clones, some missing. The sample includes about 130,000 clones, around 10% seen only once; the top ten take roughly 1.9%. Study outcomes and limitations: The study assumed roughly uniform donor sequencing depth for presence/absence analyses. In a later analysis, TCR beta V- and J-gene trimming showed a link to a missense DCLRE1C variant.

Input material: PBMCs. The rearrangement uses TRBV2 and TRBJ1-2; the D gene is possibly TRBD1 (6 bases). The clonotype originates from a man aged 50-60 years in good health and CMV-seronegative. CDR3 loop: CASSEALHMGAETIGGYTF. CDR3 sequence (DNA): TGTGCCAGCAGTGAAGCGCTACACATGGGGGCGGAAACAATCGGGGGCTACACCTTC.